What follows describes a single T cell receptor beta chain. Its antigen target is currently unknown. No base qualities exist here, and no much larger clone lies one base off it. This entry comes from a study of blood T cell repertoires in COVID-19 (dated by TCRdb to 2018 to 2021). About the study as a whole: Samples from collaborators originated in the United States, Italy and Spain and spanned both the acute and convalescent phases of COVID-19. The material from the prospective study consisted of cDNA or gDNA derived from T cells, B-cell-depleted T cells, or PBMCs. The dataset comprised deeply sampled blood TCRbeta repertoires from subjects exposed to, actively infected with, or recovered from COVID-19. The repertoires were made available in a free public database intended to serve as a resource for research on the immune response to SARS-CoV-2. Samples were obtained from the ongoing ImmuneRACE study (first 160 participants) and from about 1,300 subjects provided by 6 global collaborators. Nearly every sample came with metadata listing a de-identified subject ID, COVID-19 status, age in years and sex. Where available, HLA class I and class II types were taken from metadata supplied by the sample provider and were not determined by assay-based typing. Paper-wide results and their limitations: Clinical and demographic metadata were provided uncurated, with the amount varying by source and participant.

Including the terminal cysteine and phenylalanine, the CDR3 comprises 17 residues. Of the read, only the CDR3 DNA is kept; its 51 bases are in frame from base 1. V is cut back by 0 bases and J by 0 bases, with 2 bases in the junction unmatched. CDR1 and CDR2, looked up from the germline V gene, are SGHRS and YFSETQ. Whole blood was collected in K2EDTA tubes by collaborating institutions according to the institutions' own protocols. Collaborator samples were shipped for TCRbeta analysis as frozen whole blood, isolated PBMCs, or DNA extracted from either sample type. TCRbeta CDR3 regions were amplified from genomic DNA using the immunoSEQ Assay, a bias-controlled multiplex PCR. In the source study's methods: The number of nucleated cells in each sample was estimated from the amplification of reference gene primers within the assay. To quantify the absolute abundance of each unique TCRbeta CDR3 rearrangement, sequence reads were collapsed and filtered. For each sample, productive Simpson clonality was calculated as the square root of Simpson's diversity index across productive rearrangements. Here the immuneACCESS table is served through TCRdb, limited to in-frame sequences with V and J called. Missing clones are a known gap in these copies; in checked studies unresolved V genes cover under half, and the rest lacks a known reason. D and trimming were read from the DNA, whereas the V and J calls and clone size are those reported in that table. The sample yields hundreds of thousands of clones; roughly 89% were counted once. Under 1.5% of the sample is held by the ten biggest clonotypes.

The receptor was isolated from a woman aged 25 to 39 with active or convalescent COVID-19. The chain joins TRBV5-1 to TRBJ1-4; 10 junctional bases match TRBD1. The material sequenced was peripheral blood. The CDR3 in this case is CASSLAGTGATNEKLFF. The DNA sequence is as follows: TGCGCCAGCAGCTTGGCCGGGACAGGGGCAACTAATGAAAAACTGTTTTTT. Outside the CDR3, residues come from the reference TRBV5-1 and TRBJ1-4 proteins, so the full variable domain is: KAGVTQTPRYLIKTRGQQVTLSCSPISGHRSVSWYQQTPGQGLQFLFEYFSETQRNKGNFPGRFSGRQFSNSRSEMNVSTLELGDSALYLCASSLAGTGATNEKLFFGSGTQLSVL.